Listed below are T cell receptor beta chains from one sample, sequenced in a study of T cell responses to AZD1222 COVID-19 vaccine. The repertoire was sequenced with immunoSEQ multiplex PCR; TCRdb's copy has only in-frame clones and lacks some. The table lists more than 60,000 clones, roughly 84% of them singletons. Sequencing was performed on peripheral blood, taken 28 days after the second AZD1222 dose. The source of these receptors is an adult who received the AZD1222 COVID-19 vaccine. Each CDR3 is given with its conserved first and last residue. Each record gives: V gene, J gene, D gene, CDR3 DNA, CDR3 protein. D genes are given only for firm matches.

v_call: TRBV7-9
j_call: TRBJ2-2
d_call: -
cdr3_nt: TGTGCCAGCAGCTTATCAGCATGGGCCGGGGAGCTGTTTTTT
cdr3_aa: CASSLSAWAGELFF

v_call: TRBV14
j_call: TRBJ1-5
d_call: -
cdr3_nt: TGTGCCAGCAGCCAAGGATCTGTAGGTTTCAATCAGCCCCAGCATTTT
cdr3_aa: CASSQGSVGFNQPQHF

v_call: TRBV30
j_call: TRBJ1-1
d_call: TRBD1
cdr3_nt: TGTGCCTGGGTGGGACAGGGTATAAGCGAAGCTTTCTTT
cdr3_aa: CAWVGQGISEAFF

v_call: TRBV7-2
j_call: TRBJ2-7
d_call: -
cdr3_nt: TGTGCCAGCAGCTTACTATCGACTGAGTCCTACGAGCAGTACTTC
cdr3_aa: CASSLLSTESYEQYF

v_call: TRBV5-4
j_call: TRBJ1-1
d_call: TRBD1
cdr3_nt: TGTGCCAGCAGCTATGGGGGGACAGGGCCCACTGAAGCTTTCTTT
cdr3_aa: CASSYGGTGPTEAFF

v_call: TRBV9
j_call: TRBJ1-3
d_call: TRBD1
cdr3_nt: TGTGCCAGCAGCCGGGACAGGGCTCCTGGAAACACCATATATTTT
cdr3_aa: CASSRDRAPGNTIYF

v_call: TRBV6-1
j_call: TRBJ1-2
d_call: -
cdr3_nt: TGTGCCAGCAGTGAACTTTTTGGGGCGCAAACTAACTATGGCTACACCTTC
cdr3_aa: CASSELFGAQTNYGYTF

v_call: TRBV18
j_call: TRBJ1-2
d_call: -
cdr3_nt: TGTGCCAGCTCACCACCAACAGGTCCCGGATTGGGCTACACCTTC
cdr3_aa: CASSPPTGPGLGYTF

v_call: TRBV12-3/TRBV12-4
j_call: TRBJ1-2
d_call: -
cdr3_nt: TGTGCCAGCAGTTTGGGTCACTATGGCTACACCTTC
cdr3_aa: CASSLGHYGYTF

v_call: TRBV18
j_call: TRBJ2-3
d_call: -
cdr3_nt: TGTGCCAGCTCACCACAAGGTCCCCCGGGGCTTTCTAGCACAGATACGCAGTATTTT
cdr3_aa: CASSPQGPPGLSSTDTQYF

v_call: TRBV19
j_call: TRBJ2-7
d_call: -
cdr3_nt: TGTGCCAGTAGTCAGTATGCGGGGAACTCCTACGAGCAGTACTTC
cdr3_aa: CASSQYAGNSYEQYF